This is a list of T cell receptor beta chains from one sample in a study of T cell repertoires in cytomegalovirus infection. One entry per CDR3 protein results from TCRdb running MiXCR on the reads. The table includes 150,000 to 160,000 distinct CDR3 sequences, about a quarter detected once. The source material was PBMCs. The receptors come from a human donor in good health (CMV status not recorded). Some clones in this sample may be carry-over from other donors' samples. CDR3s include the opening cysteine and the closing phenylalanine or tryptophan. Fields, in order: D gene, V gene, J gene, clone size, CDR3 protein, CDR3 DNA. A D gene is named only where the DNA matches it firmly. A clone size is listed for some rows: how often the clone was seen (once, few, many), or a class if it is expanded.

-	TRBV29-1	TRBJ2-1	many	CSVRNNYNEQFF	TGCAGCGTTCGCAACAATTACAATGAGCAGTTCTTC
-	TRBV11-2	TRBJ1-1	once	CASSWGLRTTEREAFF	TGTGCCAGCAGCTGGGGCCTGAGGACCACAGAACGTGAAGCTTTCTTT
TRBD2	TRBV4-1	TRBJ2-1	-	CASSQDLIAGVLNEQFF	TGTGCCAGCAGCCAAGATTTAATAGCGGGCGTTTTAAATGAGCAGTTCTTC
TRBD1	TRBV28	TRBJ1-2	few	CASSGSGGGSGYTF	TGTGCCAGCAGTGGATCAGGGGGGGGATCTGGCTACACCTTC
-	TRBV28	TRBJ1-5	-	CASRPREYNQPQHF	TGTGCCAGCAGACCGAGGGAGTACAATCAGCCCCAGCATTTT
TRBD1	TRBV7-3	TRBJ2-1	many	CASSPGTVNEQFF	TGTGCCAGCAGCCCGGGGACAGTTAATGAGCAGTTCTTC
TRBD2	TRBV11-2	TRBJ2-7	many	CASSLDPRRPGGGYEQYF	TGTGCCAGCAGCTTAGATCCCAGAAGGCCCGGGGGGGGTTACGAGCAGTACTTC
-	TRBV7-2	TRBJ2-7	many	CASSLASDRSYEQYF	TGTGCCAGCAGCTTAGCGAGCGACCGTTCCTACGAGCAGTACTTC
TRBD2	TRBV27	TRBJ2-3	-	CASGLAGWDTQYF	TGTGCCAGTGGACTAGCGGGCTGGGATACGCAGTATTTT
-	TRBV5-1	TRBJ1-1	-	CASSLVDSGEAFF	TGCGCCAGCAGCTTGGTGGACAGCGGTGAAGCTTTCTTT
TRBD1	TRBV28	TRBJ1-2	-	CASRTGTVYGYTF	TGTGCCAGCAGAACCGGGACAGTATATGGCTACACCTTC
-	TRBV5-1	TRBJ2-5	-	CASSYGRTQETQYF	TGCGCCAGCAGCTACGGCAGAACCCAAGAGACCCAGTACTTC
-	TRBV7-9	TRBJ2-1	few	CASSLGTGYEQFF	TGTGCCAGCAGCTTAGGAACGGGCTATGAGCAGTTCTTC
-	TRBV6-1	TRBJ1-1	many	CASTGGDNRNTEAFF	TGTGCCAGCACCGGAGGGGACAACCGGAACACTGAAGCTTTCTTT
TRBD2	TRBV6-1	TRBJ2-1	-	CASSAQREQSYNEQFF	TGTGCCAGCAGTGCGCAGCGGGAACAATCCTACAATGAGCAGTTCTTC
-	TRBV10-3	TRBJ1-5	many	CAISDQQGGQPQHF	TGTGCCATCAGTGATCAACAGGGCGGACAGCCCCAGCATTTT
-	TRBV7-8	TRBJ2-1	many	CASRKRDWAYNEQFF	TGTGCCAGCAGAAAAAGGGACTGGGCCTACAATGAGCAGTTCTTC
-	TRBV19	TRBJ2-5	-	CASSKGTSSAETQYF	TGTGCCAGTAGTAAAGGTACTAGCTCAGCCGAGACCCAGTACTTC
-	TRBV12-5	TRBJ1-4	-	CASASAPSGEKLFF	TGTGCTAGTGCCTCGGCCCCCTCGGGTGAAAAACTGTTTTTT
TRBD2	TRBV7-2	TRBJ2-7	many	CASRSSGGAGEQYF	TGTGCCAGCAGATCTAGCGGGGGGGCAGGCGAGCAGTACTTC
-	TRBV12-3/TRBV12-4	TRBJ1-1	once	CASSFSRMAFF	TGTGCCAGCAGTTTTTCTCGGATGGCTTTCTTT
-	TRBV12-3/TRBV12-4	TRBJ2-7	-	CASSSRSTPPYEQYF	TGTGCCAGCAGTTCCCGATCTACCCCACCCTACGAGCAGTACTTC
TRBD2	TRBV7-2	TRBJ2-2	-	CANSVLAGTGELFF	TGTGCCAACAGCGTACTAGCGGGCACCGGGGAGCTGTTTTTT
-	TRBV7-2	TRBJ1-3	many	CASSQMMNRFSGNTIYF	TGTGCCAGCAGCCAAATGATGAACAGGTTCTCTGGAAACACCATATATTTT
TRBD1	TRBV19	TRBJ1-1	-	CASNSDRGNTEAFF	TGTGCCAGTAATTCGGACAGGGGAAACACTGAAGCTTTCTTT
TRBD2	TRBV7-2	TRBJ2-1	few	CASGTSGGNEQFF	TGTGCTTCCGGGACTAGCGGGGGTAATGAGCAGTTCTTC
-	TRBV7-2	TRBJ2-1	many	CASSLAQGRAHNEQFF	TGTGCCAGCAGCTTGGCCCAGGGGAGGGCCCACAATGAGCAGTTCTTC
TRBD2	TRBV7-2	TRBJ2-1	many	CASSFSGRTNEQFF	TGTGCCAGCAGCTTTAGCGGGAGGACCAATGAGCAGTTCTTC
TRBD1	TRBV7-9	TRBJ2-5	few	CASSGTGEETQYF	TGTGCCAGCAGCGGGACAGGGGAAGAGACCCAGTACTTC
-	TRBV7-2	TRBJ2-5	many	CASSPGTITQETQYF	TGTGCCAGCAGCCCCGGGACAATCACTCAAGAGACCCAGTACTTC
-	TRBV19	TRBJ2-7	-	CASSFLADYEQYF	TGTGCCAGTAGTTTCCTAGCAGACTACGAGCAGTACTTC
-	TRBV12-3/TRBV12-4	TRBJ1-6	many	CASSWTAFNSPLHF	TGTGCCAGCAGTTGGACAGCTTTTAATTCACCCCTCCACTTT
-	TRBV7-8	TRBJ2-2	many	CASSLRQDINTGELFF	TGTGCCAGCAGCTTAAGGCAGGATATTAACACCGGGGAGCTGTTTTTT
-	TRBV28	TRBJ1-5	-	CASSSRQGSQPQHF	TGTGCCAGCAGTTCTCGGCAGGGAAGCCAGCCCCAGCATTTT
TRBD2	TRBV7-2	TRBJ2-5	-	CASSLVSGGPETQYF	TGTGCCAGCAGCTTAGTTAGCGGGGGTCCGGAGACCCAGTACTTC
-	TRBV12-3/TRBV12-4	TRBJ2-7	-	CASSFYGRDSYEQYF	TGTGCCAGCAGTTTTTACGGCAGGGACTCCTACGAGCAGTACTTC
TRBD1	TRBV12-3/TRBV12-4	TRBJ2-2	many	CAIQGALNTGELFF	TGTGCCATCCAGGGGGCGCTGAACACCGGGGAGCTGTTTTTT
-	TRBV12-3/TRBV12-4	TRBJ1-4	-	CASSLLGFGNEKLFF	TGTGCCAGCAGTTTATTGGGGTTCGGGAATGAAAAACTGTTTTTT
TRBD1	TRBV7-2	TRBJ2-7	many	CASSLGGTGSYEQYF	TGTGCCAGCAGCTTAGGTGGGACAGGCTCCTACGAGCAGTACTTC
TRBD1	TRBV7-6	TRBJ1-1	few	CASNFPRQGSRGNTEAFF	TGTGCCAGCAACTTTCCTCGACAGGGCTCGAGGGGGAACACTGAAGCTTTCTTT
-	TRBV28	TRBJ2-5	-	CASSPRTQAQETQYF	TGTGCCAGCAGTCCCCGGACTCAGGCCCAAGAGACCCAGTACTTC
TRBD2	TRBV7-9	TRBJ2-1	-	CASSLEREWRNEQFF	TGTGCCAGCAGCCTTGAGCGGGAGTGGCGTAATGAGCAGTTCTTC
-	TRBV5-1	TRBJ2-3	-	CASSFGKTDTQYF	TGCGCCAGCAGCTTCGGAAAGACAGATACGCAGTATTTT
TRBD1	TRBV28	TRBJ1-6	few	CASFGTASSFLHF	TGTGCCAGCTTCGGGACAGCGTCCTCCTTCCTCCACTTT
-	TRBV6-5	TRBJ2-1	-	CASSYSDRVIPPASGRGSYNEQFF	TGTGCCAGCAGTTACTCGGACAGGGTTATTCCCCCGGCTAGCGGGCGGGGTTCCTACAATGAGCAGTTCTTC
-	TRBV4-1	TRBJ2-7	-	CASSHFTGDEQYF	TGCGCCAGCAGCCACTTTACAGGAGACGAGCAGTACTTC
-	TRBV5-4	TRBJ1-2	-	CASSLVGTANYGYTF	TGTGCCAGCAGCTTGGTAGGTACAGCGAACTATGGCTACACCTTC
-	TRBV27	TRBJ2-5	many	CASRADILQETQYF	TGTGCCAGCAGAGCGGACATTCTTCAAGAGACCCAGTACTTC
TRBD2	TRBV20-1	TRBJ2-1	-	CSYPGTSGTYYNEQFF	TGCAGTTACCCCGGGACTAGCGGGACGTACTACAATGAGCAGTTCTTC
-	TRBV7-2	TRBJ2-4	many	CASSLGQNILAKNIQYF	TGTGCCAGCAGTCTGGGACAAAATATACTAGCCAAAAACATTCAGTACTTC
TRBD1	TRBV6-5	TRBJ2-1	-	CASSSGQGGSYNEQFF	TGTGCCAGCAGTTCTGGACAGGGGGGCTCCTACAATGAGCAGTTCTTC
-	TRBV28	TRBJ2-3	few	CASIPPVGAATQYF	TGTGCCAGCATCCCGCCCGTGGGGGCAGCTACGCAGTATTTT
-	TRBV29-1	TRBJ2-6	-	CSVEGQVTSSGANVLTF	TGCAGCGTTGAAGGACAGGTGACAAGCTCTGGGGCCAACGTCCTGACTTTC
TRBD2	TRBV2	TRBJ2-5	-	CASSRRLAGYGTQYF	TGTGCCAGCAGTCGGAGACTAGCGGGATATGGGACCCAGTACTTC
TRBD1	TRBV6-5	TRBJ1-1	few	CASSYSPRTGGEAFF	TGTGCCAGCAGTTACTCGCCTCGGACAGGGGGGGAAGCTTTCTTT
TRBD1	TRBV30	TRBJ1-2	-	CAWSPLRDRVYGYTF	TGTGCCTGGAGTCCCCTCCGGGACAGGGTCTATGGCTACACCTTC
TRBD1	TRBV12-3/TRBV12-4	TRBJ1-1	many	CASSYRGGTEAFF	TGTGCCAGCAGTTACAGGGGTGGGACTGAAGCTTTCTTT
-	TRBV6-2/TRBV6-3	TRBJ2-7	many	CASSRWMGGSYEQYF	TGTGCCAGCAGTCGATGGATGGGGGGCTCCTACGAGCAGTACTTC